Listed here is a single TCR beta chain. The CDR3 runs to 15 residues. Trimming removed 5 bases from V and 0 bases from J; junction bases left unmatched: 5. CDR1 and CDR2 from the germline V gene are LNHDA and SQIVND (reference sequence). This entry comes from a study of blood T cells in healthy people across ages. Then a second PCR, running about 7 to 11 cycles, was carried out with a sample-barcoded 5' primer and a J-beta primer mix. TCRdb reprocessed the 5' RACE reads with MiXCR, giving one entry per CDR3 protein. In the table there are fewer than 2 million distinct CDR3 sequences, roughly two fifths of which are singletons.

The J gene is TRBJ2-7, the V gene TRBV19; TRBD1 agrees at 9 bases. This TCR came from a human donor in good health. The sample taken for sequencing was blood. The CDR3: CASSPGDRDSYEQYF. The CDR3 DNA reads TGTGCCAGTAGTCCGGGGGACAGGGACTCCTACGAGCAGTACTTC.